These T cell receptor beta chains were read from a single sample in a study of identical twins. TCRdb processed the 5' RACE reads anew with MiXCR; each CDR3 protein has one entry. Counted here are about 700,000 distinct CDR3 sequences, over 8.5% occurring once; the ten biggest clones make up approximately 0.96%. The sample also formed part of further work on yellow fever vaccine responses in identical twins.

The source material was PBMCs. These receptors all come from a woman in her late teens or twenties in good health. CDR3s include the opening cysteine and the closing phenylalanine or tryptophan. A D gene is named only where the DNA matches it firmly. The size field is filled for only some rows; it gives once, few, many or a size class.

>TRBV12-3/TRBV12-4|many|TRBJ2-5|-
TGTGCCAGCAGTCTCAGTCGTCGGCAGCAAGAGACCCAGTACTTC
CASSLSRRQQETQYF
>TRBV28|few|TRBJ2-1|TRBD2
TGTGCCAGCAGTTTATCAGCGGGAGCCGGGGATGAGCAGTTCTTC
CASSLSAGAGDEQFF
>TRBV12-3/TRBV12-4|-|TRBJ1-1|TRBD1
TGTGCCAGCAGCTCCCGGGACAGGGTCACTGAAGCTTTCTTT
CASSSRDRVTEAFF
>TRBV14|few|TRBJ2-7|TRBD1
TGTGCCAGCAGCCAAACTCCCGGAGGACAGGGTATGGCCTACGAGCAGTACTTC
CASSQTPGGQGMAYEQYF
>TRBV20-1|many|TRBJ2-3|-
TGCAGTGCTAGAGATCCCATCTCTAGCACAGATACGCAGTATTTT
CSARDPISSTDTQYF
>TRBV19|few|TRBJ2-5|TRBD1
TGTGCCAGTAGTAACCAGGACAGGCCGCGGTACCAAGAGACCCAGTACTTC
CASSNQDRPRYQETQYF
>TRBV29-1|many|TRBJ2-7|TRBD1
TGCAGCGTTGAAGGTGGGGACAGTCCGGGGAGATTGGGGGAGCAGTACTTC
CSVEGGDSPGRLGEQYF
>TRBV6-6|many|TRBJ2-2|TRBD1
TGTGCCAGCAGTTCACAGGGGACCGGGGAGCTGTTTTTT
CASSSQGTGELFF
>TRBV20-1|-|TRBJ2-7|-
TGCAGTGCTAGAGATGGGGGACACGTTAGCTACGAGCAGTACTTC
CSARDGGHVSYEQYF
>TRBV5-1|many|TRBJ1-1|TRBD1
TGCGCCAGCAGCTTCGGACAGGTGGGGACTGAAGCTTTCTTT
CASSFGQVGTEAFF
>TRBV3-1|few|TRBJ1-4|-
TGTGCCAGCAGCCAAGGGAGGGACTGGAGTGAAAAACTGTTTTTT
CASSQGRDWSEKLFF
>TRBV28|many|TRBJ2-7|TRBD1
TGTGCCAGCAGCCCCGGGACAGGGAGGTCCTACGAGCAGTACTTC
CASSPGTGRSYEQYF
>TRBV29-1|few|TRBJ2-7|-
TGCAGCGTTGAGGTCCCCGCCGGGCAGTACTTC
CSVEVPAGQYF
>TRBV5-1|few|TRBJ2-1|TRBD2
TGCGCCAGCAGCGCGGGGACTAGCGGAAGGGGGAATGAGCAGTTCTTC
CASSAGTSGRGNEQFF
>TRBV29-1|many|TRBJ2-2|-
TGCAGCGTGGGGGGCACCGGGGAGCTGTTTTTT
CSVGGTGELFF
>TRBV3-1|many|TRBJ1-4|-
TGTGCCAGCAGCCCTTCCGCGGGGAGTGAAAAACTGTTTTTT
CASSPSAGSEKLFF
>TRBV20-1|few|TRBJ1-2|TRBD1
TGCAGTGCCTTGGGACAGGGAGCGAGCGGCTACACCTTC
CSALGQGASGYTF
>TRBV11-2|-|TRBJ2-2|TRBD2
TGTGCCAGCAGCCCCCGACAGGGGATAGGACTAGCGGGAGTAGGGGCCGGGGAGCTGTTTTTT
CASSPRQGIGLAGVGAGELFF
>TRBV12-3/TRBV12-4|few|TRBJ2-7|-
TGTGCCAGCAGTTTAGCGGAAGGGTTGACCTACGAGCAGTACTTC
CASSLAEGLTYEQYF
>TRBV7-2|few|TRBJ2-3|TRBD2
TGTGCCAGCAGCTTAATGCGGGAGATCGCAGATACGCAGTATTTT
CASSLMREIADTQYF
>TRBV29-1|few|TRBJ2-3|TRBD1
TGCAGCGCGACAGGGCCTCGGCACACAGATACGCAGTATTTT
CSATGPRHTDTQYF
>TRBV12-3/TRBV12-4|many|TRBJ2-3|-
TGTGCCAGCAGTTTTCTTGCGGAAGTCACAGATACGCAGTATTTT
CASSFLAEVTDTQYF
>TRBV12-3/TRBV12-4|many|TRBJ1-5|TRBD1
TGTGCCAGCAGCCCTCAGGGGGATAGCAATCAGCCCCAGCATTTT
CASSPQGDSNQPQHF
>TRBV7-9|few|TRBJ2-7|-
TGTGCCAGCAGCTTAGCGGGCGCGGCTAGCGACGAGCAGTACTTC
CASSLAGAASDEQYF
>TRBV15|few|TRBJ1-4|TRBD1
TGTGCCACCAGCAGAGGAAGCGAGACAGGGAAACTGTTTTTT
CATSRGSETGKLFF
>TRBV4-1|-|TRBJ2-2|-
TGCGCCAGCAGTAGGGCTGAGGAGCTGTTTTTT
CASSRAEELFF
>TRBV6-1|many|TRBJ2-7|TRBD1
TGTGCCAGCAGTCCGACAGGGTTGACCTACGAGCAGTACTTC
CASSPTGLTYEQYF
>TRBV12-5|few|TRBJ2-1|TRBD2
TGTGCTAGTGGTTTGGTCCTTAAAAGCGGGAGGGTAGAGAATGAGCAGTTCTTC
CASGLVLKSGRVENEQFF
>TRBV19|-|TRBJ2-1|TRBD2
TGTGCCAGTAGTAAAGGACTAGCGGGTTATGAGCAGTTCTTC
CASSKGLAGYEQFF
>TRBV27|-|TRBJ2-3|-
TGTGCCAGCAGAACCACGGGTACGCAGTATTTT
CASRTTGTQYF
>TRBV27|few|TRBJ2-7|TRBD1
TGTGCCAGCAGTTCGAATGCCGGGACAGGGGGCCTGTACGAGCAGTACTTC
CASSSNAGTGGLYEQYF
>TRBV21-1|many|TRBJ1-1|-
TGTGCCAGCAGCAAAGCGAGAACAACAGGGGAGTGGACTGAAGCTTTCTTT
CASSKARTTGEWTEAFF
>TRBV20-1|many|TRBJ1-2|TRBD1
TGCAGTGCTCAAACACCAGCAGGGGGAAACTATGGCTACACCTTC
CSAQTPAGGNYGYTF
>TRBV6-1|-|TRBJ2-2|-
TGTGCCAGCAGTCCCCGGACAGTAGCCGGGGAGCTGTTTTTT
CASSPRTVAGELFF
>TRBV18|-|TRBJ2-5|-
TGTGCCAGCTCACCAGCCAGGGTTAGGGTGTACCAAGAGACCCAGTACTTC
CASSPARVRVYQETQYF
>TRBV29-1|-|TRBJ2-2|-
TGCAGCGTTGACGACACCGGGGAGCTGTTTTTT
CSVDDTGELFF
>TRBV28|-|TRBJ2-7|TRBD2
TGTGCCAGCACCCGCCTAGCGGGGATACCCGAGCAGTACTTC
CASTRLAGIPEQYF
>TRBV7-9|many|TRBJ2-3|TRBD2
TGTGCCAGCAGCTTAGTCCTAGCGGATACAGATACGCAGTATTTT
CASSLVLADTDTQYF
>TRBV19|-|TRBJ2-2|-
TGTGCCAGTACGAAGGCAGGGCGCACCGGGGAGCTGTTTTTT
CASTKAGRTGELFF
>TRBV27|few|TRBJ2-5|TRBD1
TGTGCCAGCGGATACAGGGGGAGAGAGACCCAGTACTTC
CASGYRGRETQYF
>TRBV6-4|few|TRBJ2-2|-
TGTGCCAGCAGTGACTCAGGCACCTCAAACACCGGGGAGCTGTTTTTT
CASSDSGTSNTGELFF
>TRBV5-1|many|TRBJ2-1|TRBD2
TGCGCCAGCAGCTCCGAACTAGCGGGAGGGCTAAATGAGCAGTTCTTC
CASSSELAGGLNEQFF
>TRBV6-1|-|TRBJ2-3|-
TGTGCCAGCAGTGTAGAGCGGGCGGACACAGATACGCAGTATTTT
CASSVERADTDTQYF
>TRBV2|-|TRBJ2-7|-
TGTGCCAGCGGAGACAGGATCACCTACGAGCAGTACTTC
CASGDRITYEQYF
>TRBV7-9|-|TRBJ2-7|-
TGTGCCAGCAGCACCCGGTGGGCCTACGAGCAGTACTTC
CASSTRWAYEQYF
>TRBV11-2|few|TRBJ1-2|TRBD1
TGTGCCAGCGGCGCAGGACAGGGAAGGGCTGGCTACACCTTC
CASGAGQGRAGYTF
>TRBV5-1|many|TRBJ2-5|-
TGCGCCAGCAGCTTGTCGGGGGGCACCCAAGAGACCCAGTACTTC
CASSLSGGTQETQYF
>TRBV11-1|-|TRBJ1-5|-
TGTGCCAGCAGCCAAGGACTGGATCAGCCCCAGCATTTT
CASSQGLDQPQHF
>TRBV6-5|-|TRBJ1-2|-
TGTGCCAGCAGTTACTCGAGTTTGGGGGGCAACTATGGCTACACCTTC
CASSYSSLGGNYGYTF
>TRBV7-9|few|TRBJ2-1|TRBD1
TGTGCCAGCAGCTTATCGCCCTGGGACAGTGAGCAGTTCTTC
CASSLSPWDSEQFF
>TRBV18|-|TRBJ2-5|-
TGTGCCAGCTGGCCCCAAGAGACCCAGTACTTC
CASWPQETQYF
>TRBV6-1|many|TRBJ2-3|-
TGTGCCAGCAGCAGGGGTAGGGAGACAGATACGCAGTATTTT
CASSRGRETDTQYF
>TRBV5-1|few|TRBJ2-1|TRBD2
TGCGCCAGCAGTCTTAAAGGACTAGCGAACCACTCTTCCTCCTACAATGAGCAGTTCTTC
CASSLKGLANHSSSYNEQFF
>TRBV5-4|few|TRBJ2-7|TRBD2
TGTGCCAGCAGCTTACCGGCGGGAGATGGATACGAGCAGTACTTC
CASSLPAGDGYEQYF
>TRBV2|-|TRBJ2-7|-
TGTGCCAGCAGTGGTCTTCACGGCTACGAGCAGTACTTC
CASSGLHGYEQYF